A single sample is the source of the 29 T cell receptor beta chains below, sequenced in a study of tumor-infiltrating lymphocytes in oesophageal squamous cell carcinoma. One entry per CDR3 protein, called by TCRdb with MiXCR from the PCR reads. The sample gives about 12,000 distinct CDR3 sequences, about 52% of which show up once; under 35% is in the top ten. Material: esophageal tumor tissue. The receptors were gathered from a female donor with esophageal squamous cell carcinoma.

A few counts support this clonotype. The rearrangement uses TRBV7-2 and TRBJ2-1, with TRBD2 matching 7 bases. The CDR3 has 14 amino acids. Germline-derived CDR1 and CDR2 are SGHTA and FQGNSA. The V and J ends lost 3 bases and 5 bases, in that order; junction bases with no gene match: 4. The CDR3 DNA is TGTGCCAGCAGCTTCTCGGGGGGAAACAATGAGCAGTTCTTC. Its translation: CASSFSGGNNEQFF.

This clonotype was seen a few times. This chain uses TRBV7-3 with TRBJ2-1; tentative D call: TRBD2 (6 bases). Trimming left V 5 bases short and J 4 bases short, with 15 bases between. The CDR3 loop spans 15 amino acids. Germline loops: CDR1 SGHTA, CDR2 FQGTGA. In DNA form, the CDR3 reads TGTGCCAGCAGCCCGATGGGACGGGAGTACAATGAGCAGTTCTTC. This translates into CASSPMGREYNEQFF.

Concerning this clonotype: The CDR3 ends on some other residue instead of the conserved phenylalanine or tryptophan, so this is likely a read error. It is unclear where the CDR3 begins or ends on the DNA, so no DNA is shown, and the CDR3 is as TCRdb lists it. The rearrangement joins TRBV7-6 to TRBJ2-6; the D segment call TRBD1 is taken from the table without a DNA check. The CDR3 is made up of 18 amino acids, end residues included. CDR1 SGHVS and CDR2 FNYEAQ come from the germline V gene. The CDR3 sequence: CASSLDRTDYSATQYFGA.

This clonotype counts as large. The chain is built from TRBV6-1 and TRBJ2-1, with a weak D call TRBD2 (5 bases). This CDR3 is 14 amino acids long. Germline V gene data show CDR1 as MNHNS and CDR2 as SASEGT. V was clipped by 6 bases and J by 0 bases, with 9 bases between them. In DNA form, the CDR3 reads TGTGCCAGCAGGGTAGAGGGCTCCTACAATGAGCAGTTCTTC. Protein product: CASRVEGSYNEQFF.

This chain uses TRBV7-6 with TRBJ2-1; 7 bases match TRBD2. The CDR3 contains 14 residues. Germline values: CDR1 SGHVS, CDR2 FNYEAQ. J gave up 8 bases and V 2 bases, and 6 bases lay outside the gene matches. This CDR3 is CASSLNGRTDEQFF. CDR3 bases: TGTGCCAGCAGCTTAAACGGGAGGACCGATGAGCAGTTCTTC.

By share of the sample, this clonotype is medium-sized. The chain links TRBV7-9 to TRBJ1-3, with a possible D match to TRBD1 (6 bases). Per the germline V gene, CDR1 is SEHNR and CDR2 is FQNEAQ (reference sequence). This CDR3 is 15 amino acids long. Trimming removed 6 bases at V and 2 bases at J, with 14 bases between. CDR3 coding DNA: TGTGCCAGCAGGACCACAGGGACGACTGGAAACACCATATATTTT. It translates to CASRTTGTTGNTIYF.

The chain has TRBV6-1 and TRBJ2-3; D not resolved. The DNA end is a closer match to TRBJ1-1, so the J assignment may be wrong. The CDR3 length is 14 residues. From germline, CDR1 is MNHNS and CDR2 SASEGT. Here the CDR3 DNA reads TGTGCCAGCAGTGCCGGACTATTGAACACTGAAGCTTTCTTT. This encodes CASSAGLLNTEAFF.

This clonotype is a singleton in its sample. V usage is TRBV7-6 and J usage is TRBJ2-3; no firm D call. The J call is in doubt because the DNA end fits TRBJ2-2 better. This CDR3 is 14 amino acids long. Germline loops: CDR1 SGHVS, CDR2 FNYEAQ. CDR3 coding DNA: TGTGCCAGCAGCCCCCGGGCGAACACCGGGGAGCTGTTTTTT. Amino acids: CASSPRANTGELFF.

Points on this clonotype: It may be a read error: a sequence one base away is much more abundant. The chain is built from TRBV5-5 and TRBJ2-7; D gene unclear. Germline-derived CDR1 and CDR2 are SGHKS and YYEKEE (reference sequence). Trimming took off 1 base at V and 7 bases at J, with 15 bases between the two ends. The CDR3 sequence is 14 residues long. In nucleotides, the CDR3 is TGTGCCAGCAGCTTGTATAATTCCTACAATGAGCAGTACTTC. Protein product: CASSLYNSYNEQYF.

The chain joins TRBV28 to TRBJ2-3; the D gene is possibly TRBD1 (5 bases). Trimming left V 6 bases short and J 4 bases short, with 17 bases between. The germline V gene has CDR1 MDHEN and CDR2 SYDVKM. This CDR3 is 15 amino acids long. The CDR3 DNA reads TGTGCCAGCAGATCCCAAGGGGTAGGAGCAGATACGCAGTATTTT. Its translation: CASRSQGVGADTQYF.

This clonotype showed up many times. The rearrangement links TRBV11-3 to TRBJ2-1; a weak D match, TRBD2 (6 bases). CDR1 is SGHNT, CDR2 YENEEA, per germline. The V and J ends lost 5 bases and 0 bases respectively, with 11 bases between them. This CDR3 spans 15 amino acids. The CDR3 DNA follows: TGTGCCAGCAGCCGACTAGGGAGCTCCTACAATGAGCAGTTCTTC. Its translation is CASSRLGSSYNEQFF. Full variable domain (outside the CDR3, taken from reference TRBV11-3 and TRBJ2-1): EAGVVQSPRYKIIEKKQPVAFWCNPISGHNTLYWYLQNLGQGPELLIRYENEEAVDDSQLPKDRFSAERLKGVDSTLKIQPAELGDSAVYLCASSRLGSSYNEQFFGPGTRLTVL.

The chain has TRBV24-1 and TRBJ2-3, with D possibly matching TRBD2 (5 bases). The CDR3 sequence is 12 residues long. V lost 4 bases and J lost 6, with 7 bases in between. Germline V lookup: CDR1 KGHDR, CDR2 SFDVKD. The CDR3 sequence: CATSEWEDTQYF. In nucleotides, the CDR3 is TGTGCCACCAGTGAGTGGGAGGATACGCAGTATTTT.

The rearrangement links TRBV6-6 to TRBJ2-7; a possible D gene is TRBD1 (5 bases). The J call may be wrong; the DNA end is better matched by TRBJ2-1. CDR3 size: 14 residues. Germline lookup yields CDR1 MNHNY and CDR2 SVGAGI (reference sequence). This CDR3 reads CASSRPVQVHEQFF. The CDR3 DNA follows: TGTGCCAGCAGTCGCCCGGTACAGGTCCATGAGCAGTTCTTC.

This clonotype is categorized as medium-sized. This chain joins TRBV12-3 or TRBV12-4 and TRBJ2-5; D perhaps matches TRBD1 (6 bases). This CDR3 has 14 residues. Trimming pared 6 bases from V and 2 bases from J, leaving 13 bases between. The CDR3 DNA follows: TGTGCCAGCAGCCCCAGGGGTGGGCAAGAGACCCAGTACTTC. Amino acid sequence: CASSPRGGQETQYF.

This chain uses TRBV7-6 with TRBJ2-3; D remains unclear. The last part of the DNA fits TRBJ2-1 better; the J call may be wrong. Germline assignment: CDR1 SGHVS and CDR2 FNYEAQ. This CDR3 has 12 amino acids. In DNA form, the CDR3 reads TGTGCCAGCAGCTACGGTTGGGATGAGCAGTTCTTC. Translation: CASSYGWDEQFF.

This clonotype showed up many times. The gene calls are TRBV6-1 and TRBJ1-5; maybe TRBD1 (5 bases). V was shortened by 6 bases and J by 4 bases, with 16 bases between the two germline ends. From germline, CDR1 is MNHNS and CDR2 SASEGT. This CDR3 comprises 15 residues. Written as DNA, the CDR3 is TGTGCCAGCAGCAGGGTTTCGCGGCAAAATCAGCCCCAGCATTTT. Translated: CASSRVSRQNQPQHF.

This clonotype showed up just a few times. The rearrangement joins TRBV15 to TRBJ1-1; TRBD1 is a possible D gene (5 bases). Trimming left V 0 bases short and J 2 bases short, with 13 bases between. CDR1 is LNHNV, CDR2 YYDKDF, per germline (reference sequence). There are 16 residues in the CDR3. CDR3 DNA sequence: TGTGCCACCAGCAGAGATCTGGGACCGACAAACACTGAAGCTTTCTTT. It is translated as CATSRDLGPTNTEAFF.

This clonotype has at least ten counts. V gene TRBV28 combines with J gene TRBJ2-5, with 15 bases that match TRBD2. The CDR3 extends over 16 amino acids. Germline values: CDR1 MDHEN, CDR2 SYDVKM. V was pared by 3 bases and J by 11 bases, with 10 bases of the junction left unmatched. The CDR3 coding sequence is TGTGCCAGCAGTTTGCCGAGGACTAGCGGGAGGGAGGAGCAGTACTTC. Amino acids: CASSLPRTSGREEQYF.

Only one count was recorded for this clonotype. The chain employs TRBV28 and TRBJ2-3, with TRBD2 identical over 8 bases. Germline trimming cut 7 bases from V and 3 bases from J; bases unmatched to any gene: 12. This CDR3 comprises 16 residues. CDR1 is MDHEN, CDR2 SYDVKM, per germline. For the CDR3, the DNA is TGTGCCAGCAATACAGCCGGGACTAGTCAAACAGATACGCAGTATTTT. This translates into CASNTAGTSQTDTQYF.

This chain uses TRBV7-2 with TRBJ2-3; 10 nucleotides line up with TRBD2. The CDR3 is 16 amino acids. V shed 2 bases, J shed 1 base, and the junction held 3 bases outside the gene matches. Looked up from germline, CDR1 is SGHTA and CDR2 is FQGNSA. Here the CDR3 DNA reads TGTGCCAGCAGCTTACTAGCGGGAGTCGGCACAGATACGCAGTATTTT. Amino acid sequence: CASSLLAGVGTDTQYF.

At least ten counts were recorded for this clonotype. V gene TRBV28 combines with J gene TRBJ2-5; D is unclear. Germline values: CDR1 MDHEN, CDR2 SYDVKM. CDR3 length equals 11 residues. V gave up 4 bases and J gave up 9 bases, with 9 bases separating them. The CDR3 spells CASSSSWAQYF. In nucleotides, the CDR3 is TGTGCCAGCAGTTCCAGTTGGGCCCAGTACTTC.

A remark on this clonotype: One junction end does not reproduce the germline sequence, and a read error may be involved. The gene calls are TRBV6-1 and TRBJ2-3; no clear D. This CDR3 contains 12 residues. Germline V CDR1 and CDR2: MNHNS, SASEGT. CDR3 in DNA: TGTGCCAGCAGTGAAGCGATAGGGCAGATAGGCTTC. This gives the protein CASSEAIGQIGF.

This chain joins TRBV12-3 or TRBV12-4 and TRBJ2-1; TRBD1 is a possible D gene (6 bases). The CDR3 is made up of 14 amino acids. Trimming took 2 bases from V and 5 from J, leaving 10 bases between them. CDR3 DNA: TGTGCCAGCAGTTTACCCCAGGGGAACAATGAGCAGTTCTTC. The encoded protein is CASSLPQGNNEQFF.

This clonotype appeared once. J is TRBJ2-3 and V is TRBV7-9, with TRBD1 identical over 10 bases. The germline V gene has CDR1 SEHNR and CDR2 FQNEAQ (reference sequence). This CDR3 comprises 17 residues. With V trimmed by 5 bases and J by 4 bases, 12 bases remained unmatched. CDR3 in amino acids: CASSAVWDRGFADTQYF. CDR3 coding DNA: TGTGCCAGCAGCGCAGTATGGGACAGGGGTTTCGCAGATACGCAGTATTTT.

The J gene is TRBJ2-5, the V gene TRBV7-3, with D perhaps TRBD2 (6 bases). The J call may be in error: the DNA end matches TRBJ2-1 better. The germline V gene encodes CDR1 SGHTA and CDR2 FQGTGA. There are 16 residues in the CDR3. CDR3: CASSRTGLPPDNEQFF. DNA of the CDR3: TGTGCCAGCAGTCGAACGGGACTCCCGCCCGACAATGAGCAGTTCTTC.

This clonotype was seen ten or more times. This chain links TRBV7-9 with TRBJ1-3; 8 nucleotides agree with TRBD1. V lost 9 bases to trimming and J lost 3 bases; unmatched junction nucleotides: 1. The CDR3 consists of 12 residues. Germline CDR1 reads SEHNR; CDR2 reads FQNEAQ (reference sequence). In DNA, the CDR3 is TGTGCCAGACAGGGGGATGGAAACACCATATATTTT. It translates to CARQGDGNTIYF.

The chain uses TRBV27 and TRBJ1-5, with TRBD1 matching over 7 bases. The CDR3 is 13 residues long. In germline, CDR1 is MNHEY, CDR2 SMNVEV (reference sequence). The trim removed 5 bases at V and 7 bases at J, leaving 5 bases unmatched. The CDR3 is CASSQGGQQPQHF. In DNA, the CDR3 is TGTGCCAGCAGTCAAGGGGGCCAACAGCCCCAGCATTTT.

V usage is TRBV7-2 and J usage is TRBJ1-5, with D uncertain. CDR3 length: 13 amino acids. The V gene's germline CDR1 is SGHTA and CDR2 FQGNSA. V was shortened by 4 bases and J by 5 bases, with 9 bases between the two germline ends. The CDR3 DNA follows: TGTGCCAGCAGCTCCCTAACCTATCAGCCCCAGCATTTT. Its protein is CASSSLTYQPQHF.

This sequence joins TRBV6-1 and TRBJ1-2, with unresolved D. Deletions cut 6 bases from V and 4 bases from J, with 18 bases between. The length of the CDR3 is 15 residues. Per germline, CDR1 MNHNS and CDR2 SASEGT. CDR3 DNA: TGTGCCAGCAGACCCGACACGGCTTCTACCTATGGCTACACCTTC. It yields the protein CASRPDTASTYGYTF.